A selection of T cell receptor beta chains follows, all from one sample in a study of vaccination and CD4 T cells after COVID-19. These receptors have no known antigen. TCRdb processed the PCR reads anew with MiXCR; each CDR3 protein has one entry. In the table there are about 19,000 distinct CDR3 sequences, approximately 40% of which are singletons. The specimen was cultured CD4+ T cells from blood. All receptors come from a human donor with COVID-19. CDR3s include the opening cysteine and the closing phenylalanine or tryptophan. The order of the fields is clone size, J gene, D gene, V gene, CDR3 DNA, CDR3 protein. A D gene is named only where the DNA matches it firmly. The size field is filled for only some rows; it gives once, few, many or a size class.

-	TRBJ2-5	TRBD1	TRBV5-1	TGTGCCAGCAGCAAAGACAGGGGGCGAGCCCAGTACTTC	CASSKDRGRAQYF
-	TRBJ1-5	-	TRBV7-2	TGTGCCAGCAGCTTAGTTGGGGGCAATCAGCCCCAGCATTTT	CASSLVGGNQPQHF
-	TRBJ1-1	-	TRBV28	TGTGCCAGCAGCCCTCCCCCTGGGATGAACACTGAAGCTTTCTTT	CASSPPPGMNTEAFF
-	TRBJ2-7	TRBD2	TRBV5-6	TGTGCCAGCACGGAACTCGGAGCGGGGGGGCCCAATTACGAGCAGTACTTC	CASTELGAGGPNYEQYF
-	TRBJ1-6	-	TRBV28	TGTGCCAGCAGGGGACGGGTAAATTCACCCCTCCACTTT	CASRGRVNSPLHF
-	TRBJ2-1	TRBD2	TRBV7-6	TGTGCCAGCAGCCGGAGCGGGGGGGCCTCAAATGAGCAGTTCTTC	CASSRSGGASNEQFF
once	TRBJ2-1	-	TRBV10-3	TGTGCCGCACGTAGGGATAGCTCCTACAATGAGCAGTTCTTC	CAARRDSSYNEQFF
-	TRBJ1-5	-	TRBV7-2	TGTGCCAGCAGTTCCGATAGGCTAGGGGGGCGTGGCAATCAGCCCCAGCATTTT	CASSSDRLGGRGNQPQHF
-	TRBJ1-1	TRBD1	TRBV20-1	TGCAGTGCTAGTCCGAGTCTTGGACAGGGGGTGAACACTGAAGCTTTCTTT	CSASPSLGQGVNTEAFF
few	TRBJ2-5	TRBD1	TRBV7-9	TGTGCCAGCAGCCCCTCCGGGACAGGGGGGAGTCGAGAGACCCAGTACTTC	CASSPSGTGGSRETQYF
-	TRBJ2-2	-	TRBV21-1	TGTGCCAGCAGCACCCGCGGACAGGACCCGAACACCGGGGAGCTGTTTTTT	CASSTRGQDPNTGELFF
-	TRBJ2-3	-	TRBV7-2	TGTGCCAGCAGCTTATGGGCGGGGGCCATTGATACGCAGTATTTT	CASSLWAGAIDTQYF
few	TRBJ2-1	TRBD1	TRBV7-2	TGTGCCAGCAGCAGAGAAAACAGGGGACGGGAGCAGTTCTTC	CASSRENRGREQFF
-	TRBJ2-5	-	TRBV24-1	TGTGCCACCAGTGGTGGTGGGGGGGCCCAAGAGACCCAGTACTTC	CATSGGGGAQETQYF
few	TRBJ2-3	TRBD2	TRBV20-1	TGCAGTGCTAGCCCGCTAGCGGGGGTGACAGATACGCAGTATTTT	CSASPLAGVTDTQYF
-	TRBJ1-5	TRBD1	TRBV2	TGTGCCAGCAGCGGCCGGGACAGGCTCAATCAGCCCCAGCATTTT	CASSGRDRLNQPQHF